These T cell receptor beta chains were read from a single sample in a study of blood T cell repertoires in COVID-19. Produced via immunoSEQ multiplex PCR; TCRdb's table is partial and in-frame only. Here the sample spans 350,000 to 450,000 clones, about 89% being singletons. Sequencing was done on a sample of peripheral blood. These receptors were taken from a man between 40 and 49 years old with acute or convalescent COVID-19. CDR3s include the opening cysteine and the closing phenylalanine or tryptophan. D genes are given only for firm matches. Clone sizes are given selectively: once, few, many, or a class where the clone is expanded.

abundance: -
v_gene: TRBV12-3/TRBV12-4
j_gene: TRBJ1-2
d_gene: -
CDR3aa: CASSLAAGGYTF
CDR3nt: TGTGCCAGCAGTCTGGCGGCGGGCGGCTACACCTTC

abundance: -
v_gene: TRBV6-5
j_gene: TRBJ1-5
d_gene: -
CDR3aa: CASSRGGDQPQHF
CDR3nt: TGTGCCAGCAGCCGGGGGGGGGATCAGCCCCAGCATTTT

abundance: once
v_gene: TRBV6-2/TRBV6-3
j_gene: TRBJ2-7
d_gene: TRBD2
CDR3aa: CASSGLAGGTYEQYF
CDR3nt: TGTGCCAGCAGTGGACTAGCGGGAGGGACCTACGAGCAGTACTTC

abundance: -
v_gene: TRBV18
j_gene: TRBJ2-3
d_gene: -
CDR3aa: CASSPPYTDTQYF
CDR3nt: TGTGCCAGCTCACCACCCTACACAGATACGCAGTATTTT

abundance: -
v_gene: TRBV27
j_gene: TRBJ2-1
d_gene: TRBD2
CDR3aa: CASSASGSYNEQFF
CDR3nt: TGTGCCAGCAGTGCTAGCGGGTCCTACAATGAGCAGTTCTTC

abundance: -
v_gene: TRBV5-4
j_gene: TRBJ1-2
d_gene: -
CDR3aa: CASSLVQGDYGYTF
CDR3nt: TGTGCCAGCAGCTTGGTACAGGGCGACTATGGCTACACCTTC

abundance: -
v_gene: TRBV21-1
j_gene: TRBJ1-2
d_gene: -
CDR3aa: CASSTSDRVGGYTF
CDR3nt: TGTGCCAGCAGCACTTCGGACAGGGTAGGTGGCTACACCTTC

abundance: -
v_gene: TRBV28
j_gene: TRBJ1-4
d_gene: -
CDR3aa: CASTGQNEKLFF
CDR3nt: TGTGCCAGTACGGGACAAAATGAAAAACTGTTTTTT

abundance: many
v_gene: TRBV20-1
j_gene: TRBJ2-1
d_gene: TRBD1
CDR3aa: CSASLFMPGQGNNEQFF
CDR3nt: TGCAGTGCTAGTCTATTCATGCCCGGACAGGGTAACAATGAGCAGTTCTTC

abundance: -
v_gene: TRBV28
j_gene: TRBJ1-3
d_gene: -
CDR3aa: CASSPPADQGSTIYF
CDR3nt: TGTGCCAGCAGTCCTCCCGCGGACCAGGGAAGTACCATATATTTT

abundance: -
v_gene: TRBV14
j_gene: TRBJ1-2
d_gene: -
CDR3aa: CASSQTGSRYGYTF
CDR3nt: TGTGCCAGCAGCCAAACCGGGAGCCGCTATGGCTACACCTTC

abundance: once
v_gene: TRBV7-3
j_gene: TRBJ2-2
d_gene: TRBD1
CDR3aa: CASSPSDRAFGTGELFF
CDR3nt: TGTGCCAGCAGCCCAAGTGACAGGGCGTTCGGCACCGGGGAGCTGTTTTTT

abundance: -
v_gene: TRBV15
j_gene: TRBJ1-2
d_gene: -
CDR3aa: CATSRENRALYGYTF
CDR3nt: TGTGCCACCAGCAGGGAAAACAGGGCTCTCTATGGCTACACCTTC

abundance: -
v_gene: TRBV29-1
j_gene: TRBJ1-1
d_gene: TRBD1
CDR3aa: CSVGVRGHTEAFF
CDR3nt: TGCAGCGTTGGTGTCAGGGGGCACACTGAAGCTTTCTTT

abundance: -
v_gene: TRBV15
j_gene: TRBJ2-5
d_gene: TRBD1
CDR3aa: CATSSLLSRETGSETQYF
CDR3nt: TGTGCCACCAGCAGCCTGCTTTCTCGCGAGACAGGGTCGGAGACCCAGTACTTC

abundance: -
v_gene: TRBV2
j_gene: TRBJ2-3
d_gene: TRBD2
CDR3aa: CASTSGGGTDTQYF
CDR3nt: TGTGCCAGCACTTCCGGCGGGGGGACAGATACGCAGTATTTT

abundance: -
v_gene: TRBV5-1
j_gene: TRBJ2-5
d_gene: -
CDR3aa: CASSTGQGAELAGGPAFETQYF
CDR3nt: TGCGCCAGCAGCACGGGACAGGGGGCGGAACTAGCGGGAGGGCCAGCATTTGAGACCCAGTACTTC

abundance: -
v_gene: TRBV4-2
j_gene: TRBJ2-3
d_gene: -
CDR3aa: CASSQGGGGELTDTQYF
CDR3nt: TGTGCCAGCAGCCAAGGGGGCGGCGGGGAGCTCACAGATACGCAGTATTTT

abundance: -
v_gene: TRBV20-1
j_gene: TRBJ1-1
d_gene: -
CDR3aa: CSARTEAEAFF
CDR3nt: TGCAGTGCTAGGACGGAGGCTGAAGCTTTCTTT

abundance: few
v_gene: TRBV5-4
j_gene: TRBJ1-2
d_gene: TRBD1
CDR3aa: CASSQDRANYGYTF
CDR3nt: TGTGCCAGCAGCCAGGACAGGGCGAACTATGGCTACACCTTC

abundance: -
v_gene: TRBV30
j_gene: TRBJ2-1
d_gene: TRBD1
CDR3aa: CAWSEDRVLENEQFF
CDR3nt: TGTGCCTGGAGTGAAGACAGGGTCCTAGAAAATGAGCAGTTCTTC

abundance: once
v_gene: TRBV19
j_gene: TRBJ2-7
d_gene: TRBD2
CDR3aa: CASSPGTSGYEQYF
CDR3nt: TGTGCCAGTAGTCCCGGGACTAGCGGGTACGAGCAGTACTTC

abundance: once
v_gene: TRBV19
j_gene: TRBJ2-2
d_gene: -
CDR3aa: CASTGELNTGELFF
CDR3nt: TGTGCCAGTACGGGGGAGTTGAACACCGGGGAGCTGTTTTTT

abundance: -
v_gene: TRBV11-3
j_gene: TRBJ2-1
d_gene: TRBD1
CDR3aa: CASSRGQSSNEQFF
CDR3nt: TGTGCCAGCAGCAGGGGACAGTCCTCCAATGAGCAGTTCTTC

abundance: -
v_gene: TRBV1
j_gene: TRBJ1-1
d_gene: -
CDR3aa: CTSSQAGSNTEAFF
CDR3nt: TGCACCAGCAGCCAAGCAGGGTCGAACACTGAAGCTTTCTTT

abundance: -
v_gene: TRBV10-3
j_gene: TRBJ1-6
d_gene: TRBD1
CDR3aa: CAISLGQISYNSPLHF
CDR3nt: TGTGCCATCAGCCTGGGACAGATCTCCTATAATTCACCCCTCCACTTT

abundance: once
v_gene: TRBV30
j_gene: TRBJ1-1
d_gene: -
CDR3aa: CAWRGGSTEAFF
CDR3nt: TGTGCCTGGAGGGGAGGGTCGACTGAAGCTTTCTTT

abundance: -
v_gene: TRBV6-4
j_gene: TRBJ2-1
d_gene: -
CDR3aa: CASSPGVEYNEQFF
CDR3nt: TGTGCCAGCTCCCCGGGAGTGGAGTACAATGAGCAGTTCTTC

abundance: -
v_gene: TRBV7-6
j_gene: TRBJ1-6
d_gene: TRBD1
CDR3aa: CASSPYGGQPLNSPLHF
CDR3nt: TGTGCCAGCAGCCCGTACGGGGGACAGCCTCTTAATTCACCCCTCCACTTT

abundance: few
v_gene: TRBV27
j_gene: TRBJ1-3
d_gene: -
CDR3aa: CASSYSSGNTIYF
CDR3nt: TGTGCCAGCAGTTACAGCTCTGGAAACACCATATATTTT

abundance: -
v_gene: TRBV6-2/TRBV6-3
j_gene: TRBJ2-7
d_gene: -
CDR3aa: CASSYESPKSYEQYF
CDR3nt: TGTGCCAGCAGTTACGAGTCGCCAAAAAGCTACGAGCAGTACTTC

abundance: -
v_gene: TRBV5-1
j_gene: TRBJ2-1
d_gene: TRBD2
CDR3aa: CASSPLAGGRNEQFF
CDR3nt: TGCGCCAGCAGCCCGCTAGCGGGGGGGAGGAATGAGCAGTTCTTC

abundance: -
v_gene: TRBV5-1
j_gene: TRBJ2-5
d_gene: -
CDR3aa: CASSTVGGTRKETQYF
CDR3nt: TGCGCCAGCAGCACCGTTGGTGGGACTCGTAAAGAGACCCAGTACTTC

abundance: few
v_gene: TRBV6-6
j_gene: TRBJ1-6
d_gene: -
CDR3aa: CASSYAEGRSPLHF
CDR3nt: TGTGCCAGCAGTTACGCGGAGGGAAGGTCACCCCTCCACTTT

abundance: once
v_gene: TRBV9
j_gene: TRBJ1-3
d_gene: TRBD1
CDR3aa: CASSPEDREAGNTIYF
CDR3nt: TGTGCCAGCAGCCCCGAGGACAGGGAGGCTGGAAACACCATATATTTT

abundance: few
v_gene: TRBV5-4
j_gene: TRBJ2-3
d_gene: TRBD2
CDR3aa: CASSYGTKRTDTQYF
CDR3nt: TGTGCCAGCAGTTACGGGACTAAGCGCACAGATACGCAGTATTTT

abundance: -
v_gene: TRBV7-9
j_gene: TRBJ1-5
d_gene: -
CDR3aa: CASSLEGLTVNQPQHF
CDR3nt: TGTGCCAGCAGCTTAGAGGGGTTGACGGTCAATCAGCCCCAGCATTTT

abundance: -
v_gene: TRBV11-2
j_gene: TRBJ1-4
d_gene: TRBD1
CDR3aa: CASSPAGQKNEKLFF
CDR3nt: TGTGCCAGCAGCCCGGCGGGACAGAAGAATGAAAAACTGTTTTTT

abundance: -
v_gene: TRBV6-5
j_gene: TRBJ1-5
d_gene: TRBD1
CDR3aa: CASSRNRGQPQHF
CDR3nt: TGTGCCAGCAGCCGTAACAGGGGTCAGCCCCAGCATTTT

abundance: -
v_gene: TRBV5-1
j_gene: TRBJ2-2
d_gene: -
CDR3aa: CASSPDSANTGELFF
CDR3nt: TGCGCCAGCAGCCCGGACAGTGCGAACACCGGGGAGCTGTTTTTT

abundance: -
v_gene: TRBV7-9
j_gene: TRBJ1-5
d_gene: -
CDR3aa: CASSFGYSNQPQHF
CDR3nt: TGTGCCAGCAGCTTCGGGTATAGCAATCAGCCCCAGCATTTT

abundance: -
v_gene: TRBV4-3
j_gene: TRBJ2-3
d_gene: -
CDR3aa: CASSQEGQRITDTQYF
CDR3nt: TGCGCCAGCAGCCAAGAGGGGCAGAGAATCACAGATACGCAGTATTTT

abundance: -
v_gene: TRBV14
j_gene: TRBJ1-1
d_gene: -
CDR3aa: CASSSRRYTEAFF
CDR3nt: TGTGCCAGCAGCTCCCGCCGGTACACTGAAGCTTTCTTT

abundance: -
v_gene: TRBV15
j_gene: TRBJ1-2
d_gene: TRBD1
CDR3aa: CATSRQKVGQGGYGYTF
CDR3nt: TGTGCCACCAGCAGACAAAAGGTGGGACAGGGGGGTTATGGCTACACCTTC

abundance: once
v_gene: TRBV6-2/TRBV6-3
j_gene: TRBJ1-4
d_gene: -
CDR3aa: CASSHPEDNEKLFF
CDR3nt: TGTGCCAGCAGTCATCCGGAGGATAATGAAAAACTGTTTTTT

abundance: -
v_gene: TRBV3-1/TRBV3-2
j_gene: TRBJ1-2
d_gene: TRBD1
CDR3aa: CASSHLDRGYYGYTF
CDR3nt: TGTGCCAGCAGCCACCTCGACAGGGGATACTATGGCTACACCTTC

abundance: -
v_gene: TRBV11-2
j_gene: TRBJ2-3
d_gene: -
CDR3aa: CASSRLGADTQYF
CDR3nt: TGTGCCAGCAGCCGACTAGGGGCAGATACGCAGTATTTT

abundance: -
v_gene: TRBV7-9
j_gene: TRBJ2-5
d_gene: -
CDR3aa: CASSLVGSQETQYF
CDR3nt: TGTGCCAGCAGCTTAGTTGGCAGCCAAGAGACCCAGTACTTC

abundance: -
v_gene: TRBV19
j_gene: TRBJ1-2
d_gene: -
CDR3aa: CASEFTGFYGYTF
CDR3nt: TGTGCCAGTGAATTCACAGGGTTTTATGGCTACACCTTC

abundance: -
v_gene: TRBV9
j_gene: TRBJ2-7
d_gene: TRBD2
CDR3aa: CASSASGRAPGTEQYF
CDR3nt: TGTGCCAGCAGTGCTAGCGGGAGGGCCCCGGGTACCGAGCAGTACTTC

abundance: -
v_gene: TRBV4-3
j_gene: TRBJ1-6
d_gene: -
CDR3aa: CASSQERGAYNSPLHF
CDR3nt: TGCGCCAGCAGCCAAGAACGGGGGGCTTATAATTCACCCCTCCACTTT

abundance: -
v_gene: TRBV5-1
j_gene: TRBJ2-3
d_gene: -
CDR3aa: CASSFLTDTQYF
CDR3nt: TGCGCCAGCAGCTTCCTCACAGATACGCAGTATTTT

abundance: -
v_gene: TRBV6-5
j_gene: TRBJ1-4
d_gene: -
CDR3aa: CASRAGGQRNEKLFF
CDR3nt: TGTGCCAGCAGGGCGGGGGGGCAGAGAAATGAAAAACTGTTTTTT

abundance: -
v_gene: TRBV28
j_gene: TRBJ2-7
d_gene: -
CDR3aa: CASTTTGTTYLSYEQYF
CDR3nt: TGTGCCAGCACCACCACCGGGACAACTTACCTCTCCTACGAGCAGTACTTC

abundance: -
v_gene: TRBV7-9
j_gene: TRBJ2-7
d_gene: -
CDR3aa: CASSLGAATYEQYF
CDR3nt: TGTGCCAGCAGCTTAGGTGCTGCTACCTACGAGCAGTACTTC

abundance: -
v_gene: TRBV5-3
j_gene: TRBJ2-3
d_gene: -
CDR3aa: CARSLGAPMADTQYF
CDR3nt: TGTGCCAGAAGCTTGGGGGCGCCGATGGCAGATACGCAGTATTTT